This passage covers 7 T cell receptor beta chains from one sample sequenced in a study of T cells generated in artificial thymic organoids. Human HSPCs were combined with MS5 stroma expressing human DLL1. The seeding cells were CD34+CD3- hematopoietic stem and progenitor cells purified by FACS to remove T cells. Reverse primers in the TRAC or TRBC constant regions drove separate semi-nested PCRs for TCRalpha and TCRbeta. A single record per CDR3 protein comes from TCRdb applying MiXCR to the 5' RACE reads. Altogether roughly 5,300 distinct CDR3 sequences are present, around a quarter being singletons, with the ten largest covering roughly 3%. These receptors' antigens are unknown. Input material: naive CD8+ T cells grown in artificial thymic organoids from cord blood stem and progenitor cells. Regarding subset: CD3+TCRalphabeta+CD8SP T cells; for blood, CD45RO-CCR7+ naive CD8+ T cells. The receptors shown here come from a human donor who gave cord blood stem cells for thymic organoid culture, a cardiac surgery patient who gave postnatal thymus, or a blood donor (not recorded which).

This clonotype is medium-sized within its sample. The chain recombines TRBV7-8 with TRBJ2-5; 7 nucleotides line up with TRBD1. The CDR3 runs to 15 residues. The J segment lost 5 bases and the V segment lost 5 bases, leaving 11 bases of the junction unmatched. Germline V gene sequence: CDR1 SGHVS, CDR2 FQNEAQ. In DNA, the CDR3 is TGTGCCAGCAGCGAATCGAGGGGGCCTAGGGAGACCCAGTACTTC. Amino acid sequence: CASSESRGPRETQYF.

By sample fraction, this clonotype is medium-sized (0.01 to 0.1%). This chain connects TRBV6-2 or TRBV6-3 to TRBJ2-1, with D possibly matching TRBD2 (6 bases). Germline V CDR1 and CDR2: MNHEY, SVGEGT. V lost 2 bases, J lost 9 bases, and 20 bases lay in between. This CDR3 comprises 16 residues. The CDR3 nucleotides are TGTGCCAGCAGTTACAGCGGGTGCACCCCCTATGGTGAGCAGTTCTTC. Translation: CASSYSGCTPYGEQFF.

This clonotype was detected only a few times. Possible read error: a much larger clone is one base away. The chain uses TRBV7-9 and TRBJ2-7; 8 bases line up with TRBD1. The CDR3 is 15 residues long. With 1 base clipped from V and 6 bases from J, the junction kept 8 bases outside the gene matches. CDR1 and CDR2 from the germline V gene are SEHNR and FQNEAQ (reference sequence). CDR3 sequence (DNA): TGTGCCAGCAGCTTAGATCTCAGGGGGCATTGCGAGCAGTACTTC. Its protein product is CASSLDLRGHCEQYF. The complete variable domain, with remaining parts taken from reference TRBV7-9 and TRBJ2-7, reads DTGVSQNPRHKITKRGQNVTFRCDPISEHNRLYWYRQTLGQGPEFLTYFQNEAQLEKSRLLSDRFSAERPKGSFSTLEIQRTEQGDSAMYLCASSLDLRGHCEQYFGPGTRLTVT.

This clonotype has only a few counts. The chain recombines TRBV5-5 with TRBJ2-1, with D perhaps matching TRBD1 (5 bases). Trimming shortened V by 1 base and J by 11 bases, and 19 bases separated the two germline ends. Germline-derived CDR1 and CDR2 are SGHKS and YYEKEE (reference sequence). CDR3 length: 15 amino acids. CDR3 nucleotide sequence: TGTGCCAGCAGCTTGTGTCAGGGCAGGTCGTTTCAGCAGTTCTTC. It encodes CASSLCQGRSFQQFF.

About this clonotype: A read error may be the cause here, since a much bigger clone is one base away. This chain joins TRBV11-2 and TRBJ2-5; 11 bases map to TRBD1. The CDR3 spans 16 residues. Looked up from germline, CDR1 is SGHAT and CDR2 is FQNNGV. DNA for the CDR3: TGTGCCAGCAGCTTCCCCCGGGACAGGGGGAAAGAGACCCAGCACTTC. Amino acid sequence: CASSFPRDRGKETQHF.

This chain connects TRBV7-9 to TRBJ2-5, with D perhaps assigned TRBD1 or TRBD2 (5 bases each). With 1 base removed from V and 5 bases from J, the gap between germline ends came to 11 bases. The CDR3 totals 14 residues. CDR1 and CDR2 (germline): SEHNR, FQNEAQ (reference sequence). Here the CDR3 reads CASSLGGREETQYF. The DNA for the CDR3 is TGTGCCAGCAGCTTAGGAGGCAGGGAGGAGACCCAGTACTTC.

CDR3 protein: CASALAGVQYF. The CDR3 bases are TGCGCCAGCGCCCTAGCGGGGGTGCAGTATTTT. The rearrangement links TRBV5-1 to TRBJ2-3; 10 bases map to TRBD2. CDR1 is SGHRS, CDR2 YFSETQ, per germline. This CDR3 is built from 11 residues. V dropped 7 bases and J dropped 11; count of bases not matched to a gene: 4.